The subject of this entry is one T cell receptor (beta chain). V trimming: 5 bases; J trimming: 0 bases; junction bases outside the gene matches: 8. This CDR3 is built from 16 residues. Germline V gives CDR1 SGHVS, CDR2 FQNEAQ. These data are taken from a study of blood T cell repertoires in COVID-19. Across the study: Acute and convalescent COVID-19 samples came from the United States, Italy and Spain. Nucleic acid was either cDNA or gDNA, and it came from T cells, B-cell-depleted T cells, or PBMCs.

Methods used by the authors: Estimates of nucleated cell counts were drawn from the amplification of reference gene primers. Sequencing was performed with immunoSEQ multiplex PCR; in TCRdb, only in-frame clones are kept and a portion is missing. V, J and clone size were drawn from that table, and D and trimming were deduced from the DNA. Here the sample spans 150,000 to 170,000 clones, under 95% being singletons. V and J are TRBV7-8 and TRBJ2-3; 7 bases match TRBD2. The receptor's source is a man aged 50 to 59 with acute or convalescent COVID-19. Sequenced: peripheral blood. The CDR3 spells CASSPRGSGSTDTQYF. The DNA of the CDR3 is TGTGCCAGCAGCCCCCGGGGTAGCGGGAGCACAGATACGCAGTATTTT.